The 5 T cell receptor beta chains given below trace back to one sample, sequenced in a study of blood T cell repertoires in COVID-19 (dated by TCRdb to the early 2020s). Receptor amplification or capture employed the immunoSEQ multiplex PCR assay. Here the immuneACCESS table is served through TCRdb, limited to in-frame sequences with V and J called. Missing clones are a known gap in these copies; in checked studies unresolved V genes cover under half, and the rest lacks a known reason. This sample holds 30,000 to 45,000 clones; roughly 87% were observed only once. Roughly 7.2% of the sample belongs to the ten largest clones. The material sequenced was peripheral blood. These receptors were taken from a human donor in a cohort sampled during active COVID-19.

The rearrangement links TRBV7-9 to TRBJ1-1; D unresolved. The germline V gene encodes CDR1 SEHNR and CDR2 FQNEAQ (reference sequence). CDR3 length equals 14 residues. The V end was cut by 4 bases, the J end by 0 bases, with 9 bases between. CDR3 bases: TGTGCCAGCAGCTCCGTAGCTATGAACACTGAAGCTTTCTTT. As protein: CASSSVAMNTEAFF.

This clone was detected a few times. The rearrangement uses TRBV5-1 and TRBJ1-2; the match to TRBD1 covers 9 bases. This CDR3 spans 15 amino acids. J gave up 4 bases and V 6 bases, and 10 bases lay outside the gene matches. Germline CDR1 reads SGHRS; CDR2 reads YFSETQ. The CDR3 DNA is TGCGCCAGCAACAAGCAACAGGGGGCAGGCTATGGCTACACCTTC. Protein sequence: CASNKQQGAGYGYTF.

The gene calls are TRBV21-1 and TRBJ1-6. TRBV21-1 is tagged as a pseudogene. The CDR3 totals 19 residues. DNA for the CDR3: TGTGCCAGCAGCAAAGGTTGGGGGGGCCTGAGCTCCTATAATTCACCCCTCCACTTT. It codes for CASSKGWGGLSSYNSPLHF.

The chain has TRBV5-5 and TRBJ2-4; TRBD2 is a possible D gene (5 bases). V lost 4 bases and J lost 0, with 5 bases in between. CDR3 length: 13 amino acids. The germline V gene encodes CDR1 SGHKS and CDR2 YYEKEE (reference sequence). The CDR3 region has the DNA TGTGCCAGCAGCGGACTAGCCAAAAACATTCAGTACTTC. It translates to CASSGLAKNIQYF.

Concerning this clone: Other DNA sequences from this sample encode an identical CDR3 as well. The CDR3 DNA reads TGTGCCAGTACCACCGGGGATTCACCCCTCCACTTT. As protein: CASTTGDSPLHF. The gene calls are TRBV19 and TRBJ1-6; D is unresolved. Germline values: CDR1 LNHDA, CDR2 SQIVND (reference sequence). Trimming took 7 bases from V and 8 from J, leaving 9 bases between them. The CDR3 is 12 amino acids. Together with reference TRBV19 and TRBJ1-6, the CDR3 gives the full variable domain: DGGITQSPKYLFRKEGQNVTLSCEQNLNHDAMYWYRQDPGQGLRLIYYSQIVNDFQKGDIAEGYSVSREKKESFPLTVTSAQKNPTAFYLCASTTGDSPLHFGNGTRLTVT.